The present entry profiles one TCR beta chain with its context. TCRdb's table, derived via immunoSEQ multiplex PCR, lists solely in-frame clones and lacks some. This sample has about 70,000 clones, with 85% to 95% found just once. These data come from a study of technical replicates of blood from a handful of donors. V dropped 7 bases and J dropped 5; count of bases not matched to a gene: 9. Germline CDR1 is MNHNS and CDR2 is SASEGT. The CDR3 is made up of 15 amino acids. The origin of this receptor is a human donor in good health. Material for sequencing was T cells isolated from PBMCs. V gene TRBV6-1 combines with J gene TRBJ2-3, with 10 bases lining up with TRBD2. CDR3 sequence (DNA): TGTGCCAGCAATCTCCTAGCGGGAGTAAGAGATACGCAGTATTTT. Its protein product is CASNLLAGVRDTQYF.